This TCR beta chain is drawn from a study of T cell responses to AZD1222 COVID-19 vaccine. Points from the study as a whole: Females outnumbered males among donors, who were mostly white British; clonal diversity was possibly underestimated. Within unmutated variant regions lay the reported targets of nearly half of spike-specific TCRs.

Comment on this clone: Its antigen is undetermined.

Assay: immunoSEQ multiplex PCR; the TCRdb copy retains only in-frame clones and omits some. The sample records roughly 77,000 clones, over 75% being singletons. The CDR3 has 12 residues. The trim removed 5 bases at V and 8 bases at J, leaving 3 bases unmatched. The germline CDR1 and CDR2 sequences are SEHNR and FQNEAQ (reference sequence). The material sequenced was peripheral blood, taken on day 0 of MenACWY control vaccination. This rearrangement joins TRBV7-9 to TRBJ2-1; 7 bases are a match to TRBD1. This clonotype originated in an adult in good health. CDR3 region: CASSAGTDEQFF. CDR3 in DNA: TGTGCCAGCAGCGCCGGGACAGATGAGCAGTTCTTC. Full variable domain (remainder filled in from reference TRBV7-9 and TRBJ2-1): DTGVSQNPRHKITKRGQNVTFRCDPISEHNRLYWYRQTLGQGPEFLTYFQNEAQLEKSRLLSDRFSAERPKGSFSTLEIQRTEQGDSAMYLCASSAGTDEQFFGPGTRLTVL.